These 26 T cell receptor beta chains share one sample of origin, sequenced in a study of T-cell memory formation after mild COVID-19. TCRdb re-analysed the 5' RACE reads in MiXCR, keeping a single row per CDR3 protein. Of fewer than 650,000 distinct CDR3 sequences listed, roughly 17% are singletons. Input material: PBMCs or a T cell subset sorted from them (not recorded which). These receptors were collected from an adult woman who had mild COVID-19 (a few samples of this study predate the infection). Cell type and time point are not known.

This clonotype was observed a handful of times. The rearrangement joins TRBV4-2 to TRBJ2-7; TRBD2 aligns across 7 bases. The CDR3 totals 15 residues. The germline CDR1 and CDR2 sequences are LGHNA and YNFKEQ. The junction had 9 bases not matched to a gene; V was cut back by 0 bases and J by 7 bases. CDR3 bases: TGTGCCAGCAGCCAAGATTGGCGGGAGACGCGGGAGCAGTACTTC. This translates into CASSQDWRETREQYF.

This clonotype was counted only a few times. The CDR3 protein is CASSQGRSSYNEQFF. The CDR3 bases are TGTGCCAGCAGCCAAGGGAGGAGCTCCTACAATGAGCAGTTCTTC. The chain recombines TRBV3-1 with TRBJ2-1; a possible D gene is TRBD2 (5 bases). The ends were cut back, 1 base at V and 0 bases at J, with 7 bases in the middle. Germline assignment: CDR1 LGHDT and CDR2 YNNKEL (reference sequence). The CDR3 consists of 15 residues.

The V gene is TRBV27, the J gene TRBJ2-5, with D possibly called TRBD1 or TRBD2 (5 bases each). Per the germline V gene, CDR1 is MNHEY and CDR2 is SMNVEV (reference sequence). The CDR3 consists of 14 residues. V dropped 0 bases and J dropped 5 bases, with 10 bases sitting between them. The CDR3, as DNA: TGTGCCAGCAGTTTATCGGGGGTTTTGGAGACCCAGTACTTC. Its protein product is CASSLSGVLETQYF.

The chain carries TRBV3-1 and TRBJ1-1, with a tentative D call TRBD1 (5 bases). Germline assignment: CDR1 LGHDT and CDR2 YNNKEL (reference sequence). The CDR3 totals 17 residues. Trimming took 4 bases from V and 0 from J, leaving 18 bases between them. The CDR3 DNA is TGTGCCAGCAGCCCGGTTGGGGGAGCCAGGCTGAACACTGAAGCTTTCTTT. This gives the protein CASSPVGGARLNTEAFF.

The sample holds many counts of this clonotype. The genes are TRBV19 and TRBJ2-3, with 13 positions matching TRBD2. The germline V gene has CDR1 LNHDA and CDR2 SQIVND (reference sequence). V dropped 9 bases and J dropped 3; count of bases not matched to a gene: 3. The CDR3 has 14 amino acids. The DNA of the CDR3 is TGTGCCAGCAGGACTAGCGGGAGTACAGATACGCAGTATTTT. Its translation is CASRTSGSTDTQYF.

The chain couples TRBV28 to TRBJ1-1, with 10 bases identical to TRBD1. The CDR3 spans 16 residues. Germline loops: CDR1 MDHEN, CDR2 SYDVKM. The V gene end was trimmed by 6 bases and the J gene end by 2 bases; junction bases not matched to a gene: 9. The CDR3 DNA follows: TGTGCCAGCAGAACATCGGGACAGGGGTTCAACACTGAAGCTTTCTTT. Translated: CASRTSGQGFNTEAFF.

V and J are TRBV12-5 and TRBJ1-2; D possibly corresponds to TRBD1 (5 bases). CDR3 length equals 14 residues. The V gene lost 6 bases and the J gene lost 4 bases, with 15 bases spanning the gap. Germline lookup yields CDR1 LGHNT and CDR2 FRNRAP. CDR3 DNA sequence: TGTGCTAGTGGCCCGGTAGCAGGGCTCTATGGCTACACCTTC. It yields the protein CASGPVAGLYGYTF.

The CDR3, as DNA: TGTGCCAGCAGCTTCCCAGGGGGTGGCTACGAGCAGTACTTC. Its protein product is CASSFPGGGYEQYF. The chain combines TRBV7-9 with TRBJ2-7, with 7 bases fitting TRBD1. This CDR3 is built from 14 residues. The V and J ends lost 3 bases and 3 bases, in that order; junction bases with no gene match: 5. CDR1 SEHNR and CDR2 FQNEAQ come from the germline V gene (reference sequence).

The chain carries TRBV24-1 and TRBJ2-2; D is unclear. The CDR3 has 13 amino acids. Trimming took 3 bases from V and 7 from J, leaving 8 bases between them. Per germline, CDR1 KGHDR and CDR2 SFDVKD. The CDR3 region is CATSDRASGELFF. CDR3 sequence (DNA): TGTGCCACCAGTGATCGGGCTAGCGGGGAGCTGTTTTTT.

DNA for the CDR3: TGTGCCAGCAGCCAAAAGGGCACTCTTAGGGGCTACACCTTC. Translated: CASSQKGTLRGYTF. V gene TRBV14 combines with J gene TRBJ1-2; D call uncertain. V was pared by 2 bases and J by 8 bases, with 15 bases between. Germline loops: CDR1 SGHDN, CDR2 FVKESK. The CDR3 totals 14 residues.

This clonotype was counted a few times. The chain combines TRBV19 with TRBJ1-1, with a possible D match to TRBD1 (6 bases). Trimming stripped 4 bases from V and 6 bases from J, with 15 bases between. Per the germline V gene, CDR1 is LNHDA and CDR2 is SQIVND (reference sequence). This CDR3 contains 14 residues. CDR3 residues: CASSTSLTGSEAFF. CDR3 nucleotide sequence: TGTGCCAGTAGTACATCGCTGACAGGATCTGAAGCTTTCTTT.

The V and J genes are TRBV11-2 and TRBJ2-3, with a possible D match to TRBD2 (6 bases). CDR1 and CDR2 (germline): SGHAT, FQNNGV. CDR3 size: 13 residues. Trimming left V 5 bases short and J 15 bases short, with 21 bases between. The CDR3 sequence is CASSPPTGTAVYF. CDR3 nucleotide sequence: TGTGCCAGCAGCCCGCCCACCGGGACTGCTGTCTATTTT.

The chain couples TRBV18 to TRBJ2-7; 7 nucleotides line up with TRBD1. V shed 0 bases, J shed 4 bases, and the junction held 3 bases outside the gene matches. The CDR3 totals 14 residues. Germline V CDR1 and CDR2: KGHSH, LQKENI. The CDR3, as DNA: TGTGCCAGCTCACCACCAGGACAGGAATACGAGCAGTACTTC. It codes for CASSPPGQEYEQYF.

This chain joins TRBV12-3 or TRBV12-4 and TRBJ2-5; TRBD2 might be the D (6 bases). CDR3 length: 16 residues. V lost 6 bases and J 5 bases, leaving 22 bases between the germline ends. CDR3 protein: CASSKGTSPRRETQYF. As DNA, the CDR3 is TGTGCCAGCAGCAAAGGGACTTCTCCTCGTCGGGAGACCCAGTACTTC.

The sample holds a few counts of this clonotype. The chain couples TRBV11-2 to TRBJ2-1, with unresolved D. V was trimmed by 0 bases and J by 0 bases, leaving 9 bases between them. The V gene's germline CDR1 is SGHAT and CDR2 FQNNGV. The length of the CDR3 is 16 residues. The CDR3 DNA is TGTGCCAGCAGCTTAGATTCCGCCTACTCCTACAATGAGCAGTTCTTC. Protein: CASSLDSAYSYNEQFF.

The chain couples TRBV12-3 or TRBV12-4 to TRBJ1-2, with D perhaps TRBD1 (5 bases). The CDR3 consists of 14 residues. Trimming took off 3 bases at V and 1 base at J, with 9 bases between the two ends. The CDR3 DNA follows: TGTGCCAGCAGTTTCGGGGACCTTAACTATGGCTACACCTTC. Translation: CASSFGDLNYGYTF.

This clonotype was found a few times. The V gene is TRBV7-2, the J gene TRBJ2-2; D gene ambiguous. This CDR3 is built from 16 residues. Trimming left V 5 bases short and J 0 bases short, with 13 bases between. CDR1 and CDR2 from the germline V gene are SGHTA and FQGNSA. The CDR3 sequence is CASSTPAATNTGELFF. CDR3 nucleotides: TGTGCCAGCAGCACCCCGGCAGCGACGAACACCGGGGAGCTGTTTTTT.

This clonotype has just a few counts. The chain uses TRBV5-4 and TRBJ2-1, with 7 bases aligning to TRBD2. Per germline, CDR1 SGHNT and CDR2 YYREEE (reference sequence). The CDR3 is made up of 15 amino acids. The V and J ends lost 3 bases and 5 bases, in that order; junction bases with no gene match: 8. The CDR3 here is CASSWLSGTHNEQFF. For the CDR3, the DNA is TGTGCCAGCAGCTGGCTGAGCGGGACCCACAATGAGCAGTTCTTC.

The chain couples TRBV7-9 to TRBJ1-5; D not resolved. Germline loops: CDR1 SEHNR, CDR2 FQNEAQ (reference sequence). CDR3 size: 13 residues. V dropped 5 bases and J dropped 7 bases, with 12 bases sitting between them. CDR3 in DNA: TGTGCCAGCAGCACGCAATGGTCCCAGCCCCAGCATTTT. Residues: CASSTQWSQPQHF.

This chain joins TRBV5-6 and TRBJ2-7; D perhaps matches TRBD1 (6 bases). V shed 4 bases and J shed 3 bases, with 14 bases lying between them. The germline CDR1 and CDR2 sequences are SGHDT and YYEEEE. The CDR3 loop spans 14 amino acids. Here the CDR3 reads CASSPGTSYYEQYF. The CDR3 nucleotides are TGTGCCAGCAGCCCCGGGACATCATACTACGAGCAGTACTTC.

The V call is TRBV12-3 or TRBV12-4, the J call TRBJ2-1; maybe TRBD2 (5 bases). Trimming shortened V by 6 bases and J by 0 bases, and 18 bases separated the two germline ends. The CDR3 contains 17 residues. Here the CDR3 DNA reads TGTGCCAGCAGCTTATTTACACTAGTGAGCTCCTACAATGAGCAGTTCTTC. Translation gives CASSLFTLVSSYNEQFF.

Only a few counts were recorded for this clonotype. The CDR3 protein is CASSPPQVNDEQYF. The DNA of the CDR3 is TGTGCCAGCAGCCCACCCCAGGTGAACGACGAGCAGTACTTC. The gene calls are TRBV7-9 and TRBJ2-7; D remains ambiguous. The germline V gene encodes CDR1 SEHNR and CDR2 FQNEAQ (reference sequence). The CDR3 is 14 amino acids. The germline V and J ends were trimmed by 5 bases and 5 bases, with 16 bases remaining between them.

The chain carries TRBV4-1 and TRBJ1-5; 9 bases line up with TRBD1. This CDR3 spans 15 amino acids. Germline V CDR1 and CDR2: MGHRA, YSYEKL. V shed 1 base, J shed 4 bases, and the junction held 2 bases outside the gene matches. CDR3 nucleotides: TGCGCCAGCAGCCAAGGGGGACAGGGAAATCAGCCCCAGCATTTT. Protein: CASSQGGQGNQPQHF.

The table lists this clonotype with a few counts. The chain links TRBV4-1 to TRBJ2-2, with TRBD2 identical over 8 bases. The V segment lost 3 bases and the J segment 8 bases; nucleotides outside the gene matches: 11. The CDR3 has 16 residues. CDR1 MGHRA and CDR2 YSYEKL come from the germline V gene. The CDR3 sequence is CASSHGSGAGVGELFF. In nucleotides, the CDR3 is TGCGCCAGCAGCCACGGTAGCGGGGCGGGTGTGGGGGAGCTGTTTTTT.

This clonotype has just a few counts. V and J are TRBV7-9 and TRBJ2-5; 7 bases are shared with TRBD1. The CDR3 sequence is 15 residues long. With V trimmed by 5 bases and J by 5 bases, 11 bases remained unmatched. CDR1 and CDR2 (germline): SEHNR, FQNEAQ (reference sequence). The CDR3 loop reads CASSLYPTGYETQYF. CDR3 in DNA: TGTGCCAGCAGCCTATATCCGACAGGGTACGAGACCCAGTACTTC.

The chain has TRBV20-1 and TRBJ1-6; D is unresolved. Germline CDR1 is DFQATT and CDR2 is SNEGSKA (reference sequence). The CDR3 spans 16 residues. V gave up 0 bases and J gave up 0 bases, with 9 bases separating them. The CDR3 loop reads CSARDTFSSYNSPLHF. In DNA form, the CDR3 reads TGCAGTGCTAGAGATACCTTCAGCTCCTATAATTCACCCCTCCACTTT.